This entry describes one T cell receptor (beta chain). The data belong to a study of blood T cells in healthy people across ages. A second PCR, run for roughly 7 to 11 cycles, used a sample-barcoded 5' primer plus a J-beta primer mix. Via MiXCR, TCRdb re-called the 5' RACE reads, giving one row per CDR3 protein. The sample gives about 760,000 distinct CDR3 sequences, roughly 50% of which show up once; roughly 26% is in the top ten. Germline CDR1 reads SQVTM; CDR2 reads ANQGSEA. V lost 2 bases and J lost 10, with 12 bases in between. The length of the CDR3 is 12 residues. Sequencing was carried out using blood. The chain recombines TRBV29-1 with TRBJ2-1; D remains unclear. This TCR came from a man aged 40-49 years in good health. CDR3 loop: CSVEPRVREQFF. The CDR3 bases are TGCAGCGTTGAACCTAGGGTTCGCGAGCAGTTCTTC.